The T cell receptor beta chain under discussion was sequenced for a study of OX40 agonist ivuxolimab in advanced cancers. The data were produced by immunoSEQ multiplex PCR, yet TCRdb's version contains in-frame clones alone and is incomplete. The table records roughly 62,000 clones, 92% of them present only once. Trimming cost V 1 base and J 7 bases, with 16 bases left between them. CDR3 length: 15 residues. CDR1 is SGHDN and CDR2 is FVKESK in the germline V gene. This clone has a single count. The antigen remains unidentified. Study results and limitations: In the 0.1 to 3.0 mg/kg range, CD4+ and CD8+ blood T cells had expanded clonally by week 6.

This TCR was sampled from an adult with an advanced solid tumor such as melanoma, head and neck, liver or kidney cancer. V usage is TRBV14 and J usage is TRBJ2-5; D not certain. Sequences were derived from CD4+ or CD8+ T cells sorted from blood, sampled in a trial of the OX40 agonist ivuxolimab. CDR3 coding DNA: TGTGCCAGCAGCCAAGGAGTGGGTCCGGACGGGACCCAGTACTTC. Residues: CASSQGVGPDGTQYF.